A selection of T cell receptor beta chains follows, all from one sample in a study of T cells after yellow fever vaccination. TCRdb re-derived calls from the 5' RACE reads in MiXCR, one entry per CDR3 protein. The repertoire includes 350,000 to 550,000 distinct CDR3 sequences, under 20% of them detected once, and roughly 19% sits in the top ten. The source material was PBMCs, sampled before the yellow fever booster vaccination. The receptors originated from a man aged 18 to 30 who received the YFV17D yellow fever vaccine. Each CDR3 is given with its conserved first and last residue. Each record gives: CDR3 protein, CDR3 DNA, clone size, J gene, D gene, V gene. The D gene is left open where the match is weak. Only part of the rows carry a size: once, few, many, or a class if the clone is expanded.

CASSLGGHTPKTNYGYTF TGCGCCAGCAGCTTGGGGGGTCACACCCCGAAGACTAACTATGGCTACACCTTC few TRBJ1-2 - TRBV5-1
CASSATGTDEKLFF TGTGCCAGCAGCGCGACCGGGACGGATGAAAAACTGTTTTTT few TRBJ1-4 - TRBV4-2
CSAGQGRGYTF TGCAGTGCGGGCCAGGGGCGAGGCTACACCTTC few TRBJ1-2 - TRBV20-1
CATSDSPMDEQYF TGTGCCACCAGTGATTCCCCAATGGACGAGCAGTACTTC - TRBJ2-7 - TRBV24-1
CASSQWARGNTEAFF TGCGCCAGCAGCCAATGGGCCAGGGGGAACACTGAAGCTTTCTTT few TRBJ1-1 - TRBV4-1
CASSSQPLAGGTDTQYF TGCGCCAGCAGCTCACAGCCACTAGCGGGGGGCACAGATACGCAGTATTTT - TRBJ2-3 TRBD2 TRBV5-1
CASSTRDRPTDTQYF TGTGCCAGCAGTACCCGGGACAGACCCACAGATACGCAGTATTTT few TRBJ2-3 TRBD1 TRBV27
CASSQGRGGSPGYTF TGCGCCAGCAGCCAAGGGAGGGGGGGGAGTCCTGGCTACACCTTC - TRBJ1-2 - TRBV4-1
CASSQDLRTGVDRETQYF TGCGCCAGCAGCCAAGATCTGAGGACAGGGGTCGACAGAGAGACCCAGTACTTC few TRBJ2-5 TRBD1 TRBV4-3
CASSPGPGSDTQYF TGTGCCAGCAGCCCGGGGCCAGGGTCAGATACGCAGTATTTT - TRBJ2-3 - TRBV7-2
CASSQGRGDIQYF TGCGCCAGCAGCCAAGGTCGGGGAGACATTCAGTACTTC - TRBJ2-4 - TRBV4-1
CASSLDSGLDQPQHF TGCGCCAGCAGCTTGGACTCAGGGTTGGATCAGCCCCAGCATTTT - TRBJ1-5 - TRBV5-1
CASSSPGGNYGYTF TGTGCCAGCAGTTCTCCAGGGGGCAACTATGGCTACACCTTC few TRBJ1-2 TRBD1 TRBV6-5
CASSFGSEDTQYF TGTGCCAGCAGCTTCGGCTCGGAAGATACGCAGTATTTT few TRBJ2-3 - TRBV7-9
CASSLPVEGALQETQYF TGTGCCAGCAGTCTCCCCGTGGAGGGGGCGCTTCAAGAGACCCAGTACTTC few TRBJ2-5 - TRBV7-3
CASSSPRDRDVRGYTF TGTGCCAGCAGCTCCCCCCGGGACAGGGACGTTCGGGGCTACACCTTC - TRBJ1-2 TRBD1 TRBV7-9
CASTVSVGRNQPQHF TGTGCCAGCACCGTATCCGTAGGGCGCAATCAGCCCCAGCATTTT - TRBJ1-5 - TRBV6-2/TRBV6-3
CASSPTSGGLSYNEQFF TGTGCCAGCAGTCCGACTAGCGGGGGACTCTCCTACAATGAGCAGTTCTTC - TRBJ2-1 TRBD2 TRBV27
CASSDPGQPQHF TGTGCCAGCAGCGACCCCGGGCAGCCCCAGCATTTT - TRBJ1-5 - TRBV27
CASSATRLAGAFGDTQYF TGTGCCAGCAGTGCGACTCGACTAGCGGGGGCCTTTGGAGATACGCAGTATTTT few TRBJ2-3 TRBD2 TRBV25-1
CSATGTGHTDTQYF TGCAGTGCTACCGGGACAGGGCACACAGATACGCAGTATTTT many TRBJ2-3 TRBD1 TRBV20-1
CASLMTGREAGELFF TGTGCCAGTTTGATGACAGGGCGTGAGGCCGGGGAGCTGTTTTTT - TRBJ2-2 TRBD1 TRBV3-1
CASSQGAGANEQFF TGCGCCAGCAGCCAAGGGGCAGGGGCGAATGAGCAGTTCTTC few TRBJ2-1 - TRBV4-3
CATSSTGRSDTQYF TGTGCCACCAGCAGCACTGGTCGTTCAGATACGCAGTATTTT many TRBJ2-3 - TRBV15
CASSYLGATDTEAFF TGTGCCAGCAGTTACTTGGGGGCTACGGACACTGAAGCTTTCTTT - TRBJ1-1 - TRBV6-2/TRBV6-3
CASTSLTEAFF TGTGCCAGCACTTCCCTCACTGAAGCTTTCTTT few TRBJ1-1 - TRBV12-3/TRBV12-4
CAISDATKETQYF TGTGCCATCAGTGACGCCACGAAGGAGACCCAGTACTTC - TRBJ2-5 - TRBV10-3
CSASRDGHRAEQYF TGCAGTGCTAGCCGGGACGGACACCGCGCCGAGCAGTACTTC few TRBJ2-7 - TRBV20-1
CASRLTPSGGHNEQFF TGTGCCAGCAGGCTCACCCCTAGCGGGGGGCACAATGAGCAGTTCTTC few TRBJ2-1 TRBD2 TRBV27
CATSRGRGGTDTQYF TGTGCCACCAGCAGAGGGAGGGGCGGGACAGATACGCAGTATTTT - TRBJ2-3 - TRBV15
CASSSDGYEQYF TGTGCCAGCAGTTCGGACGGCTACGAGCAGTACTTC few TRBJ2-7 - TRBV6-2/TRBV6-3
CSARLRLAGGPQEQFF TGCAGTGCTAGGCTACGACTAGCGGGGGGGCCTCAAGAGCAGTTCTTC few TRBJ2-1 TRBD2 TRBV20-1
CSASPRGRRETQYF TGCAGTGCTAGTCCCAGGGGGCGGCGAGAGACCCAGTACTTC - TRBJ2-5 TRBD1 TRBV20-1
CARSDQKNIQYF TGTGCCAGAAGCGACCAAAAAAACATTCAGTACTTC - TRBJ2-4 - TRBV7-3
CSGQDSSWDEQFF TGCAGTGGTCAGGACAGCTCCTGGGATGAGCAGTTCTTC few TRBJ2-1 - TRBV20-1
CASSHVFGGANEKLFF TGTGCCAGCAGCCACGTCTTTGGGGGTGCTAATGAAAAACTGTTTTTT - TRBJ1-4 - TRBV3-1
CAISEVNQPQHF TGTGCCATCAGTGAGGTTAATCAGCCCCAGCATTTT few TRBJ1-5 - TRBV10-3
CASITRGFKPYEQYF TGTGCCAGCATAACCAGGGGGTTTAAGCCTTACGAGCAGTACTTC - TRBJ2-7 TRBD1 TRBV12-3/TRBV12-4
CASSLPQGGVNTEAFF TGCGCCAGCAGCTTGCCCCAGGGTGGCGTGAACACTGAAGCTTTCTTT - TRBJ1-1 - TRBV5-1
CAISGESSGANVLTF TGTGCCATCAGTGGCGAAAGCTCTGGGGCCAACGTCCTGACTTTC - TRBJ2-6 - TRBV10-3
CASSLLGQAQFF TGTGCCAGCAGCTTACTAGGACAGGCCCAGTTCTTC - TRBJ2-1 TRBD1 TRBV7-2
CASSLGPVGSNTEAFF TGCGCCAGCAGCTTGGGACCGGTAGGTTCGAACACTGAAGCTTTCTTT - TRBJ1-1 - TRBV5-1
CSVEFQTGEKLFF TGCAGCGTTGAGTTTCAAACGGGGGAAAAACTGTTTTTT - TRBJ1-4 - TRBV29-1
CSARQLQSTDTQYF TGCAGTGCTAGACAGCTCCAGAGCACAGATACGCAGTATTTT - TRBJ2-3 - TRBV20-1
CASSPGQGADTQYF TGTGCCAGCAGCCCGGGACAGGGTGCGGATACGCAGTATTTT many TRBJ2-3 TRBD1 TRBV7-9
CSARDRVRTTGELFF TGCAGTGCTAGAGATCGGGTCCGGACCACCGGGGAGCTGTTTTTT few TRBJ2-2 - TRBV20-1
CASSLVPGPTDTQYF TGTGCCAGCAGCTTAGTTCCAGGGCCCACAGATACGCAGTATTTT few TRBJ2-3 - TRBV7-2
CASSSLIRGQETQYF TGTGCCAGCAGCTCCCTTATTCGGGGTCAAGAGACCCAGTACTTC few TRBJ2-5 - TRBV7-9
CASSLVGYQPQHF TGTGCCAGCAGTTTGGTGGGGTATCAGCCCCAGCATTTT few TRBJ1-5 - TRBV28
CASGSRTGADTQYF TGTGCTAGTGGTTCGCGGACAGGGGCAGATACGCAGTATTTT - TRBJ2-3 TRBD1 TRBV12-5
CAWRGGSRQYF TGTGCCTGGAGGGGGGGATCTAGGCAGTACTTC - TRBJ2-7 - TRBV30
CSASSSGGPKQFF TGCAGTGCTAGTTCCAGCGGGGGGCCTAAGCAGTTCTTC few TRBJ2-1 TRBD2 TRBV20-1
CASSLEGGANTGELFF TGCGCCAGCAGCTTGGAGGGCGGGGCGAACACCGGGGAGCTGTTTTTT - TRBJ2-2 - TRBV5-1
CASSPYSGASTDTQYF TGTGCCAGCAGCCCCTATAGCGGGGCTAGCACAGATACGCAGTATTTT - TRBJ2-3 TRBD2 TRBV14
CASSQAPGTEMNTEAFF TGCGCCAGCAGCCAAGCCCCCGGGACAGAGATGAACACTGAAGCTTTCTTT few TRBJ1-1 TRBD1 TRBV4-1